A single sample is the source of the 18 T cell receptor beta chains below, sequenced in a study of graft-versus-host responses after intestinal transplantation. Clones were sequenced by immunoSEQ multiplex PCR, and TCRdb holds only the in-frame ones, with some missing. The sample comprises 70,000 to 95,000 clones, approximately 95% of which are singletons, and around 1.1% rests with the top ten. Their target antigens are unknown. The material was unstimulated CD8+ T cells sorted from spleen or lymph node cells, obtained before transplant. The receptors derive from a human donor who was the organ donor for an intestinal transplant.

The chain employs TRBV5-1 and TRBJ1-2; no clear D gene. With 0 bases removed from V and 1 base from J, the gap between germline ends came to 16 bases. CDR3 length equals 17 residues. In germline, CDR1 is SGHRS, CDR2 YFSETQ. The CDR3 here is CASSLGSHLGLNYGYTF. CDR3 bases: TGCGCCAGCAGCTTGGGGTCCCATCTGGGCCTTAACTATGGCTACACCTTC.

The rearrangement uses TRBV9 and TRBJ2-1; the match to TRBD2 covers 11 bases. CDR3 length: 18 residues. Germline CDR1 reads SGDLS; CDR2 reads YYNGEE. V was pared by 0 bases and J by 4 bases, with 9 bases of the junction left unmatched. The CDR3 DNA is TGTGCCAGCAGCGTAGAGGACCCCCTAGCGGGGGGTTACAATGAGCAGTTCTTC. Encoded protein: CASSVEDPLAGGYNEQFF.

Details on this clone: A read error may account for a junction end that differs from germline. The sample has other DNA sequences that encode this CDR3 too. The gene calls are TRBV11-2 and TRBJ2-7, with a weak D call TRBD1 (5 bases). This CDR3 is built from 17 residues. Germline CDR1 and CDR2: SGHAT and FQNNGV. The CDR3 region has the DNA TGCGCCAGCAGCTTAAGAAAAGGGGAACGCGTATACTACGAGCAGTACTTC. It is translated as CASSLRKGERVYYEQYF. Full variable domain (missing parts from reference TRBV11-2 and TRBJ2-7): EAGVAQSPRYKIIEKRQSVAFWCNPISGHATLYWYQQILGQGPKLLIQFQNNGVVDDSQLPKDRFSAERLKGVDSTLKIQPAKLEDSAVYLCASSLRKGERVYYEQYFGPGTRLTVT.

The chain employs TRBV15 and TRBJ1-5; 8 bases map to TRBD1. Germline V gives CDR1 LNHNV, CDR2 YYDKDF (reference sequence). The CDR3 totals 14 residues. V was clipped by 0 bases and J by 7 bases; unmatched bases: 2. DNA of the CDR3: TGTGCCACCAGCAGAGATCACAGGGGGCAGCCCCAGCATTTT. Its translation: CATSRDHRGQPQHF. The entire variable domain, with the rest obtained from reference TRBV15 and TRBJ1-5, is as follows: DAMVIQNPRYQVTQFGKPVTLSCSQTLNHNVMYWYQQKSSQAPKLLFHYYDKDFNNEADTPDNFQSRRPNTSFCFLDIRSPGLGDTAMYLCATSRDHRGQPQHFGDGTRLSIL.

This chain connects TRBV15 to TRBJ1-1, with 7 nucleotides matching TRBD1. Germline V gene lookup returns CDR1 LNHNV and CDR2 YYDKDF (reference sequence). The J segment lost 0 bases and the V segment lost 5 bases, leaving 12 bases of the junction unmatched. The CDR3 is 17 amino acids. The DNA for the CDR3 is TGTGCCACCAGCGCCCCTGGGGGACAGACAATGAACACTGAAGCTTTCTTT. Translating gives CATSAPGGQTMNTEAFF. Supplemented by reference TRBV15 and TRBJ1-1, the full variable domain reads DAMVIQNPRYQVTQFGKPVTLSCSQTLNHNVMYWYQQKSSQAPKLLFHYYDKDFNNEADTPDNFQSRRPNTSFCFLDIRSPGLGDTAMYLCATSAPGGQTMNTEAFFGQGTRLTVV.

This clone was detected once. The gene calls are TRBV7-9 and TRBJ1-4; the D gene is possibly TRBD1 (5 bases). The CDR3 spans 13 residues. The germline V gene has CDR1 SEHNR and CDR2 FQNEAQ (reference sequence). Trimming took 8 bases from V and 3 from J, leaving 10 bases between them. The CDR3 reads CASEWGANEKLFF. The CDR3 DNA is TGTGCCAGCGAATGGGGGGCTAATGAAAAACTGTTTTTT.

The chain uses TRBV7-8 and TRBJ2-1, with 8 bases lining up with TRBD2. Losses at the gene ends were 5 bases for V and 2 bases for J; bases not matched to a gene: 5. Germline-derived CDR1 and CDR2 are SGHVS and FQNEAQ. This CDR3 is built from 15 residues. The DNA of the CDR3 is TGTGCCAGCAGCCAGCGGGAGAGCCCCTACAATGAGCAGTTCTTC. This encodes CASSQRESPYNEQFF.

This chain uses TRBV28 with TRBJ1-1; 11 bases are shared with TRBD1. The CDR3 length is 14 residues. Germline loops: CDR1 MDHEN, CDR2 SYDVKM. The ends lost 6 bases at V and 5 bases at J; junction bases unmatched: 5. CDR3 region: CASRGGTGGTEAFF. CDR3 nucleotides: TGTGCCAGCAGAGGCGGGACAGGGGGAACTGAAGCTTTCTTT. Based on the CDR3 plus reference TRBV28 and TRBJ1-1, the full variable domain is DVKVTQSSRYLVKRTGEKVFLECVQDMDHENMFWYRQDPGLGLRLIYFSYDVKMKEKGDIPEGYSVSREKKERFSLILESASTNQTSMYLCASRGGTGGTEAFFGQGTRLTVV.

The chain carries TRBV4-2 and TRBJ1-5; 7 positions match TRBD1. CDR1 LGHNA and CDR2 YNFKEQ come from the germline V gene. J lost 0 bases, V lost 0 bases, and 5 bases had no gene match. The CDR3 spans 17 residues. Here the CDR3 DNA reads TGTGCCAGCAGCCAAGAGGCCCGGACAGGTAGCAATCAGCCCCAGCATTTT. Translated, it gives CASSQEARTGSNQPQHF.

The CDR3 sequence is CASSFIGSGRQETQYF. The CDR3 DNA reads TGTGCCAGCAGTTTTATAGGTAGCGGGCGACAAGAGACCCAGTACTTC. This chain joins TRBV27 and TRBJ2-5, with 7 bases lining up with TRBD2. The CDR3 is 16 residues long. Germline assignment: CDR1 MNHEY and CDR2 SMNVEV (reference sequence). J lost 2 bases, V lost 3 bases, and 9 bases had no gene match.

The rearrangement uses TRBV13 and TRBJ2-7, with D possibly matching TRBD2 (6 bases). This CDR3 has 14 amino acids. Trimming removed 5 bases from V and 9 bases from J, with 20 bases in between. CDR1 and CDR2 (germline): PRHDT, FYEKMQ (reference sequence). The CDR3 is CASSPGPFFSGQYF. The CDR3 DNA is TGTGCCAGCAGCCCAGGACCTTTTTTTAGCGGGCAGTACTTC.

The CDR3 DNA is TGTGCCAGCGGCTCGACAGATACGCAGTATTTT. Residues: CASGSTDTQYF. The chain couples TRBV7-8 to TRBJ2-3; D unclear. Per germline, CDR1 SGHVS and CDR2 FQNEAQ. Trimming shortened V by 8 bases and J by 3 bases, and 6 bases separated the two germline ends. CDR3 length: 11 residues. The variable domain in full, completed from reference TRBV7-8 and TRBJ2-3, reads GAGVSQSPRYKVAKRGQDVALRCDPISGHVSLFWYQQALGQGPEFLTYFQNEAQLDKSGLPSDRFFAERPEGSVSTLKIQRTQQEDSAVYLCASGSTDTQYFGPGTRLTVL.

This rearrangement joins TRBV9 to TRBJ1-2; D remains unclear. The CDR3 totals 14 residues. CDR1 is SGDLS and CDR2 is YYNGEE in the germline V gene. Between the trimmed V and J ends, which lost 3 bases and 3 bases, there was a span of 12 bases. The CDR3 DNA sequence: TGTGCCAGCAGCGACGACATAGGTCACTATGGCTACACCTTC. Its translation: CASSDDIGHYGYTF.

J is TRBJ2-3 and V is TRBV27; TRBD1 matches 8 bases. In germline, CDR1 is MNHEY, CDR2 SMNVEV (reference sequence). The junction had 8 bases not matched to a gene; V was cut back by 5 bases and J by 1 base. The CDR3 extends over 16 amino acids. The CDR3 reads CASSQGPGQGTDTQYF. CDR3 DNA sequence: TGTGCCAGCAGTCAGGGTCCGGGACAGGGCACAGATACGCAGTATTTT.

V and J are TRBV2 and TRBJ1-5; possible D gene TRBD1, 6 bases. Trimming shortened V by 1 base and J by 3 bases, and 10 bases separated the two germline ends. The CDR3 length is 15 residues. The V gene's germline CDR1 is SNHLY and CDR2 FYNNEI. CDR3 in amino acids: CASSEDWDTNQPQHF. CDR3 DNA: TGTGCCAGCAGTGAAGATTGGGACACCAATCAGCCCCAGCATTTT.

The CDR3, as DNA: TGTGCCAGCAGCCCCGACCCCGGGTGGAACACTGAAGCTTTCTTT. Translation gives CASSPDPGWNTEAFF. The chain is built from TRBV7-3 and TRBJ1-1; no definite D call. Germline V lookup: CDR1 SGHTA, CDR2 FQGTGA. The CDR3 totals 15 residues. V lost 5 bases and J lost 1, with 14 bases in between.

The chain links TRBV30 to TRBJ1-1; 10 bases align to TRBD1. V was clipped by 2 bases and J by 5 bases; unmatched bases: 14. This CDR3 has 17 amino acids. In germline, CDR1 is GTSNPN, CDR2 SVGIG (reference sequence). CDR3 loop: CAWSTLFRQGARTEAFF. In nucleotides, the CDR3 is TGTGCCTGGAGTACTCTTTTCCGACAGGGGGCTCGGACTGAAGCTTTCTTT.

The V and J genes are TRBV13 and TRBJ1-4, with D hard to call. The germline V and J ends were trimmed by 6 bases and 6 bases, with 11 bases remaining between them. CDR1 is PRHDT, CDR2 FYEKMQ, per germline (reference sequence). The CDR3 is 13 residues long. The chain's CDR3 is CASSPVSDEKLFF. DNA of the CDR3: TGTGCCAGCAGTCCCGTGTCAGATGAAAAACTGTTTTTT.